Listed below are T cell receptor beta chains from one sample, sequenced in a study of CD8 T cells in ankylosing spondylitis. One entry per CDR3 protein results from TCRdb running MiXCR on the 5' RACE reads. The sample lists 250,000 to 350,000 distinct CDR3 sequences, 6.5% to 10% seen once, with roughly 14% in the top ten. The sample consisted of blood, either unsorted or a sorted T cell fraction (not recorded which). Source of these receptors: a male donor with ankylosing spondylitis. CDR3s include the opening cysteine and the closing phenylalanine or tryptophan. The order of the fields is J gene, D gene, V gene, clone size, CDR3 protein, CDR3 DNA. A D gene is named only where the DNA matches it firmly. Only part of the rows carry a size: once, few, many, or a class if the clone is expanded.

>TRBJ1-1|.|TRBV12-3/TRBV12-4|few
CASRPSPGNTEAFF
TGTGCCAGCAGGCCCTCCCCAGGGAACACTGAAGCTTTCTTT
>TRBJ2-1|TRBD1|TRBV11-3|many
CASSSSGDRVMNNEQFF
TGTGCCAGCAGCTCCTCCGGGGACAGGGTCATGAACAATGAGCAGTTCTTC
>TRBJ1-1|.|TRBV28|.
CASSLTPGQIKAFF
TGTGCCAGCAGTTTAACCCCCGGACAGATTAAAGCTTTCTTT
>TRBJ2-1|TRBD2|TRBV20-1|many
CSARALAPYNEQFF
TGCAGTGCTAGAGCACTAGCGCCCTACAATGAGCAGTTCTTC
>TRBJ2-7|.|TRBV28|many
CASSFSIEQYF
TGTGCCAGCAGTTTTTCGATCGAGCAGTACTTC
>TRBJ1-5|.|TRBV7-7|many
CASSFPEFSNQPQHF
TGTGCTAGCAGCTTCCCAGAATTTAGCAATCAGCCCCAGCATTTT
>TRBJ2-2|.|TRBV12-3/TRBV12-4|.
CASSPQWGRTGELFF
TGTGCCAGCAGCCCTCAGTGGGGGCGCACCGGGGAGCTGTTTTTT
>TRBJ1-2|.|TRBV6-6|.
CASSSTTNYGYTF
TGTGCCAGCAGTTCTACTACTAACTATGGCTACACCTTC
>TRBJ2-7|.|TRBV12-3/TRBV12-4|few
CASKPGLPIYEQYF
TGTGCCAGCAAACCGGGACTCCCGATCTACGAGCAGTACTTC
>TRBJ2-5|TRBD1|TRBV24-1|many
CATSDPRGGTGWLETQYF
TGTGCCACCAGTGATCCCAGGGGCGGGACAGGGTGGTTGGAGACCCAGTACTTC
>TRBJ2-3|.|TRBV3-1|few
CASSQGPNTDTQYF
TGTGCCAGCAGCCAGGGTCCCAACACAGATACGCAGTATTTT
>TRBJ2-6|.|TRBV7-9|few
CASSSSFPGANVLTF
TGTGCCAGCAGCTCAAGTTTCCCTGGGGCCAACGTCCTGACTTTC
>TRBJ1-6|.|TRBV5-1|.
CASSDGQNSPLHF
TGCGCCAGCAGCGATGGACAGAATTCACCCCTCCACTTT
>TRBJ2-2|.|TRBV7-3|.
CASSPWTGGAGELFF
TGTGCCAGCAGCCCCTGGACTGGTGGTGCCGGGGAGCTGTTTTTT
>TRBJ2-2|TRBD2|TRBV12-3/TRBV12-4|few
CASSTLAGVTGELFF
TGTGCCAGCAGTACTCTAGCGGGAGTTACCGGGGAGCTGTTTTTT
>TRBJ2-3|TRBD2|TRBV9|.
CASSVGTSGGDTQYF
TGTGCCAGCAGCGTGGGGACTAGCGGGGGAGATACGCAGTATTTT
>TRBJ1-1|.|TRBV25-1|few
CATSVGLNTEAFF
TGTGCCACCTCTGTGGGGCTGAACACTGAAGCTTTCTTT
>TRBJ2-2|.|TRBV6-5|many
CASSYAAGELFF
TGTGCCAGCAGTTACGCGGCCGGGGAGCTGTTTTTT
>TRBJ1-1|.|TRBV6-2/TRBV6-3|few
CASSQFGTGTEAFF
TGTGCCAGCAGCCAGTTCGGAACCGGGACTGAAGCTTTCTTT
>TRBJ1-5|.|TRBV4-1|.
CASSQEMRQPQHF
TGCGCCAGCAGCCAAGAGATGCGGCAGCCCCAGCATTTT
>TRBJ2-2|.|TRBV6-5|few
CASSYSLAGELFF
TGTGCCAGCAGTTACTCGTTAGCCGGGGAGCTGTTTTTT
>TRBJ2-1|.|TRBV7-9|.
CASSLARSGQFF
TGTGCCAGCAGCTTAGCTCGGAGCGGGCAGTTCTTC
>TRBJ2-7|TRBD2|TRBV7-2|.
CASSLRLAGFHKSYEQYF
TGTGCCAGCAGCTTAAGGCTAGCGGGATTTCACAAGTCCTACGAGCAGTACTTC